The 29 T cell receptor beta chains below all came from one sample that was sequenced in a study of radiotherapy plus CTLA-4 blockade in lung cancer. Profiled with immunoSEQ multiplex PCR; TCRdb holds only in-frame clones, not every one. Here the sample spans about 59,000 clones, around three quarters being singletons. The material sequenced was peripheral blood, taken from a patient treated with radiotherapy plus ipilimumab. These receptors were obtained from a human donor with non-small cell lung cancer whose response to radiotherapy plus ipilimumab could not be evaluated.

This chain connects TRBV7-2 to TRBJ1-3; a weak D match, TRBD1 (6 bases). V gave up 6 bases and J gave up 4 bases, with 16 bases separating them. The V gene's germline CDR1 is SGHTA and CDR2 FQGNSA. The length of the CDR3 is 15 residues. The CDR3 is CASSRTTGYGNTIYF. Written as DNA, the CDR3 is TGTGCCAGCAGTCGTACCACAGGGTACGGAAACACCATATATTTT.

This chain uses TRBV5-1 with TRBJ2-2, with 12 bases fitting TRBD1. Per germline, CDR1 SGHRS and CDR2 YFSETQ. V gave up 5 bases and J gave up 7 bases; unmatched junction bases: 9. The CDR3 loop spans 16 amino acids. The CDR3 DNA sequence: TGCGCCAGCAGTTATCTGGGACAGGGGGCGAGCGGGGAGCTGTTTTTT. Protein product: CASSYLGQGASGELFF.

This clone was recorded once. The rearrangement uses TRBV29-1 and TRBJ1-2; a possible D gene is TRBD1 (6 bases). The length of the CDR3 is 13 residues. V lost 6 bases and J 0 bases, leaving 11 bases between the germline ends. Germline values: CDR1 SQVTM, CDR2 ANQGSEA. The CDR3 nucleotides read TGCAGCGTCTCGGACAGAACTAACTATGGCTACACCTTC. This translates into CSVSDRTNYGYTF.

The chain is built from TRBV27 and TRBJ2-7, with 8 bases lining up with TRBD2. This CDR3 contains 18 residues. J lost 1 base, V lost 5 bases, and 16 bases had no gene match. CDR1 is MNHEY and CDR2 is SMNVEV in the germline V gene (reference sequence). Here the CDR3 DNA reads TGTGCCAGCAGTCCAAAATTTACTAGCGGACAAATTTCCTACGAGCAGTACTTC. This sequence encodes CASSPKFTSGQISYEQYF.

The CDR3: CASIRVSGANVLTF. The CDR3 DNA is TGTGCCAGCATCCGGGTCTCTGGGGCCAACGTCCTGACTTTC. J is TRBJ2-6 and V is TRBV5-6; unclear D gene. Trimming took off 6 bases at V and 0 bases at J, with 7 bases between the two ends. Germline-derived CDR1 and CDR2 are SGHDT and YYEEEE. This CDR3 region has 14 residues.

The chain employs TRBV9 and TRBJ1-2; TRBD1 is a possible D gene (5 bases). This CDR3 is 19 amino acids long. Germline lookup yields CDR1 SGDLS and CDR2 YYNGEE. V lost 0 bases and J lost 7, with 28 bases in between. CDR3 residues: CASSVGDSREQTPGGGYTF. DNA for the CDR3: TGTGCCAGCAGCGTAGGAGACTCTAGGGAGCAGACCCCGGGGGGTGGCTACACCTTC.

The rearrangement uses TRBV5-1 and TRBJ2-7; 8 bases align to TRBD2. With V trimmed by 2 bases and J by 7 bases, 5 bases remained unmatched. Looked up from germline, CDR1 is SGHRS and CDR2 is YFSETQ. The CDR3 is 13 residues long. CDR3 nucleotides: TGCGCCAGCAGCTTTGGACTAGCTCGGGAGCAGTACTTC. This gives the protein CASSFGLAREQYF.

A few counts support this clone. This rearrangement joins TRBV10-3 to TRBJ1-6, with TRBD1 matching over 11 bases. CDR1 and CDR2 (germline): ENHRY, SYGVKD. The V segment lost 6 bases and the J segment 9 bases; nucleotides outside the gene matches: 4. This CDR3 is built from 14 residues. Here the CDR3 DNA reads TGTGCCATCAGAGGACAGGGGGCGAGTTCACCCCTCCACTTT. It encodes CAIRGQGASSPLHF.

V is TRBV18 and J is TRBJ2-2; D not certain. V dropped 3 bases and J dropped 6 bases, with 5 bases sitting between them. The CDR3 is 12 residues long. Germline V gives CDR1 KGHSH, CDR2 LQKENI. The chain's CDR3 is CASSPAPGELFF. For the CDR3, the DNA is TGTGCCAGCTCACCGGCCCCCGGGGAGCTGTTTTTT.

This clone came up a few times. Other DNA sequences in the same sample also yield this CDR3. The CDR3 sequence: CASSLTSGTDTQYF. In nucleotides, the CDR3 is TGCGCCAGCAGCTTGACTAGCGGAACAGATACGCAGTATTTT. The chain carries TRBV5-1 and TRBJ2-3; TRBD2 matches 8 bases. The germline V gene encodes CDR1 SGHRS and CDR2 YFSETQ. The V segment lost 1 base and the J segment 3 bases; nucleotides outside the gene matches: 1. This CDR3 contains 14 residues.

The CDR3 sequence is CASSYHGTGEAFF. For the CDR3, the DNA is TGTGCCAGCAGTTACCATGGGACAGGTGAAGCTTTCTTT. This chain joins TRBV6-6 and TRBJ1-1; 8 bases match TRBD1. Trimming removed 2 bases from V and 7 bases from J; junction bases left unmatched: 3. CDR1 and CDR2 (germline): MNHNY, SVGAGI (reference sequence). This CDR3 spans 13 amino acids.

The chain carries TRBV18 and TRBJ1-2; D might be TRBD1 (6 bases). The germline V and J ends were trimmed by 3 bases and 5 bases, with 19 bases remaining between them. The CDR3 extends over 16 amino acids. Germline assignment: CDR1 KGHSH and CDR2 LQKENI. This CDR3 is CASSPGATGRWYGYTF. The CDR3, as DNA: TGTGCCAGCTCACCGGGGGCGACAGGCCGATGGTATGGCTACACCTTC.

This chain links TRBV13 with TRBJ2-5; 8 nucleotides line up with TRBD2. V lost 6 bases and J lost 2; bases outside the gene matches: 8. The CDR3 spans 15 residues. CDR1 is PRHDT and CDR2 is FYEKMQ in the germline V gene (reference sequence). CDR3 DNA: TGTGCCAGCAGTACAACCGGGAGGGGACAAGAGACCCAGTACTTC. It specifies CASSTTGRGQETQYF.

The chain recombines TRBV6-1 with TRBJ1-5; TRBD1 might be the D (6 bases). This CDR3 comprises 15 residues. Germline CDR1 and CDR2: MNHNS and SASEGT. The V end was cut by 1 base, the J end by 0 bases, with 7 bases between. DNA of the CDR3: TGTGCCAGCAGTGAAGGCAGGGGTAGCAATCAGCCCCAGCATTTT. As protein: CASSEGRGSNQPQHF.

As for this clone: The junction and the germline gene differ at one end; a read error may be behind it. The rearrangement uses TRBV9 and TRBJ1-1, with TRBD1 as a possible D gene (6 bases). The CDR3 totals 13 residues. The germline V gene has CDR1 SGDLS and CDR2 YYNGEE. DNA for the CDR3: TGTGCCAGCAGCGTAGAGACTTTCAGGGGAACCGTGTTT. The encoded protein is CASSVETFRGTVF.

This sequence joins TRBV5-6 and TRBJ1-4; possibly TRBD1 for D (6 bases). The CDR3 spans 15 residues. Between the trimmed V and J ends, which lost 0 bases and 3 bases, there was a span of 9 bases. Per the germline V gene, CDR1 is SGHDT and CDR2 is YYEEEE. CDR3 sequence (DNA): TGTGCCAGCAGCTTGGGGGCAGGGGCTAATGAAAAACTGTTTTTT. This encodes CASSLGAGANEKLFF.

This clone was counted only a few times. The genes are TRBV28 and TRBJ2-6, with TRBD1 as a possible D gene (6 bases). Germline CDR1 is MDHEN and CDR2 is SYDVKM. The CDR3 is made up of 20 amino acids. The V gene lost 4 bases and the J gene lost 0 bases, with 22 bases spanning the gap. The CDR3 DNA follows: TGTGCCAGCAGTTCCCCTCTCCGGGGACAAGACCCCTCTGGGGCCAACGTCCTGACTTTC. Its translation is CASSSPLRGQDPSGANVLTF.

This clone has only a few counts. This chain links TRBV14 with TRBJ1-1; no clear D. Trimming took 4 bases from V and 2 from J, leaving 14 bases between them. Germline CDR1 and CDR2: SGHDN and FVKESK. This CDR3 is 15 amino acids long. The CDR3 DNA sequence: TGTGCCAGCAGCCGATCCACAGAGAGTAACACTGAAGCTTTCTTT. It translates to CASSRSTESNTEAFF.

The CDR3 coding sequence is TGTGCCAGCAGCCCTCAGGGAGGCACCGGGGAGCTGTTTTTT. Translated, it gives CASSPQGGTGELFF. The V call is TRBV9, the J call TRBJ2-2, with a tentative D call TRBD2 (6 bases). CDR1 SGDLS and CDR2 YYNGEE come from the germline V gene. The CDR3 is 14 amino acids. V shed 4 bases and J shed 4 bases, with 11 bases lying between them. Drawing the rest from reference TRBV9 and TRBJ2-2, the complete variable domain is DSGVTQTPKHLITATGQRVTLRCSPRSGDLSVYWYQQSLDQGLQFLIQYYNGEERAKGNILERFSAQQFPDLHSELNLSSLELGDSALYFCASSPQGGTGELFFGEGSRLTVL.

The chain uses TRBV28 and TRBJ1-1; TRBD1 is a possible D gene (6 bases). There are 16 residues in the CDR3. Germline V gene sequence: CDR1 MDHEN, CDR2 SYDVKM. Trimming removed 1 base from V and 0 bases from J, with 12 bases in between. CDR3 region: CASSLFGTSLNTEAFF. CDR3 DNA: TGTGCCAGCAGTTTATTCGGGACATCCTTGAACACTGAAGCTTTCTTT.

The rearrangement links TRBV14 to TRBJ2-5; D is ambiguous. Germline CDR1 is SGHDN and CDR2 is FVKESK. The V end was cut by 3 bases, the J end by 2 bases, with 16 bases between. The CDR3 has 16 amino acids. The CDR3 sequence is CASSHTEWVRQETQYF. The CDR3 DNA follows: TGTGCCAGCAGCCATACGGAGTGGGTCAGACAAGAGACCCAGTACTTC.

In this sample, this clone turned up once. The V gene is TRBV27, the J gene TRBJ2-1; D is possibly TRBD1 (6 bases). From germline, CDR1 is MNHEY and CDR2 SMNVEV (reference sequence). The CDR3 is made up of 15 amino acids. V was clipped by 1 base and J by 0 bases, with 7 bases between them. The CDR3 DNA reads TGTGCCAGCAGTTTATGGACAGTCTCCTACAATGAGCAGTTCTTC. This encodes CASSLWTVSYNEQFF.

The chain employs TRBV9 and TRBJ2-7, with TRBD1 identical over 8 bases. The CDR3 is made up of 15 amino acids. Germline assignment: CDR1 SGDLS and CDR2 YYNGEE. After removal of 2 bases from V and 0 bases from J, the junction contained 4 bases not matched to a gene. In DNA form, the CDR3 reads TGTGCCAGCAGCGTGGGACAGGAGCCCTCCTACGAGCAGTACTTC. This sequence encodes CASSVGQEPSYEQYF.

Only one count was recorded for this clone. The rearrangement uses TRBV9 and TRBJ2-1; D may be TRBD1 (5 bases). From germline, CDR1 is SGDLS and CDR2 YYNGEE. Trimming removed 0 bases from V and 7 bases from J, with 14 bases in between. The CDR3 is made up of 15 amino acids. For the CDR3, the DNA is TGTGCCAGCAGCGTAGTGGCAGGGTCCCAGAATGAGCAGTTCTTC. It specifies CASSVVAGSQNEQFF.

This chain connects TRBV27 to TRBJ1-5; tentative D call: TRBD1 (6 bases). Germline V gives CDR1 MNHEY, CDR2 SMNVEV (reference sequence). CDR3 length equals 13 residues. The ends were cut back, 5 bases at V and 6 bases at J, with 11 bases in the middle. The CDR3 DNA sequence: TGTGCCAGCAGTCAACAGGGAATTCAGCCCCAGCATTTT. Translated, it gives CASSQQGIQPQHF.

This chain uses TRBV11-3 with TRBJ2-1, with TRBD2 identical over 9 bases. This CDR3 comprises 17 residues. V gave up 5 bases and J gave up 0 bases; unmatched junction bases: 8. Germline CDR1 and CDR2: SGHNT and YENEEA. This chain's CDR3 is CASSTRLAASSYNEQFF. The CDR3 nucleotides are TGTGCCAGCAGCACCCGACTAGCGGCCAGCTCCTACAATGAGCAGTTCTTC.

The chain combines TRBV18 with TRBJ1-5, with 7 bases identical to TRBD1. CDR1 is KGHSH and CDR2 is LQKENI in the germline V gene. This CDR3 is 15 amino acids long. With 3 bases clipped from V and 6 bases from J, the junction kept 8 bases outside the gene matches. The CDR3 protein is CASSPQGGTGQPQHF. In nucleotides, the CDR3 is TGTGCCAGCTCACCGCAGGGGGGTACGGGTCAGCCCCAGCATTTT.

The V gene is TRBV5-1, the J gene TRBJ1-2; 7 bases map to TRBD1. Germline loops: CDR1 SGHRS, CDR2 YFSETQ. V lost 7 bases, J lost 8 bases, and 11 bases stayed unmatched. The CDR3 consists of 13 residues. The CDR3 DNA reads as TGCGCCAGCGGCCCAGAGGGGGCGCAAGGCTACACCTTC. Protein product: CASGPEGAQGYTF.

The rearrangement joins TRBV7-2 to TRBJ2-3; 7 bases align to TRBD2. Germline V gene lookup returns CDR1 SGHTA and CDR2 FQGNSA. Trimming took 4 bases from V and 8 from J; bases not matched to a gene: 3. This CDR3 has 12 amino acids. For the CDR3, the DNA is TGTGCCAGCAGCTCCCTAGCGGTTACGCAGTATTTT. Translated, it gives CASSSLAVTQYF.